The sequence of this T cell receptor (beta chain) was determined in a study of T cell repertoires in cytomegalovirus infection. About the research overall: Public signatures in TCR beta pointed to CMV infection and matching HLA type.

One entry per CDR3 protein results from TCRdb running MiXCR on the reads. The repertoire holds around 570,000 distinct CDR3 sequences, with almost 40% as singletons. The germline CDR1 and CDR2 sequences are MNHNY and SVGAGI (reference sequence). The trim removed 0 bases at V and 5 bases at J, leaving 5 bases unmatched. CDR3 length equals 15 residues. With respect to this clonotype: Antigen unknown.

This receptor was taken from a human donor in good health (CMV status not recorded). Some clones in this sample may be carry-over from other donors' samples. V gene TRBV6-6 combines with J gene TRBJ2-7; 9 positions agree with TRBD2. Sequenced here: cultured PBMCs, sampled from culture after CMV antigen stimulation. CDR3 region: CASSYSSSGIHEQYF. The CDR3 DNA sequence: TGTGCCAGCAGTTACTCGTCTAGCGGGATACACGAGCAGTACTTC.